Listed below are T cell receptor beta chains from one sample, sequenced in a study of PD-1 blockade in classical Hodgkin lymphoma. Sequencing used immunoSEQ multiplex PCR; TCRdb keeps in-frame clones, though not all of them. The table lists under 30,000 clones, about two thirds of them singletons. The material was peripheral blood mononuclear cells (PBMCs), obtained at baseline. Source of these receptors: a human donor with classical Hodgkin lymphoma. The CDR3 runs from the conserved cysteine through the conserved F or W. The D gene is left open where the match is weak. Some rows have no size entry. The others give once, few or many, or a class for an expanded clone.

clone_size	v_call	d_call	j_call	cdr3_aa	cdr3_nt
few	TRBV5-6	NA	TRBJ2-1	CASSQDKGATYNEQFF	TGTGCCAGCAGCCAGGACAAGGGCGCGACCTACAATGAGCAGTTCTTC
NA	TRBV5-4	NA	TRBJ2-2	CASSLAGIGAGELFF	TGTGCCAGCAGCTTGGCAGGGATTGGGGCCGGGGAGCTGTTTTTT
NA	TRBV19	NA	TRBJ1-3	CASRGNTIYF	TGTGCCAGTAGGGGAAACACCATATATTTT
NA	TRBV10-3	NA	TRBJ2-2	CAISLGETGELFF	TGTGCCATCAGTTTAGGGGAAACCGGGGAGCTGTTTTTT
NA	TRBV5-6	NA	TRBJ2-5	CASSLAAGKKTQYF	TGTGCCAGCAGCTTGGCGGCAGGGAAGAAGACCCAGTACTTC
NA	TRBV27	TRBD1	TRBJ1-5	CASSPRGTGGFHQPQHF	TGTGCCAGCAGTCCCAGGGGGACAGGAGGTTTTCATCAGCCCCAGCATTTT
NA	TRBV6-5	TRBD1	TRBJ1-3	CASSYSQGAHGNTIYF	TGTGCCAGCAGTTACTCACAGGGGGCACATGGAAACACCATATATTTT
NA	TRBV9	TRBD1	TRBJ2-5	CASSPGTGGETQYF	TGTGCCAGCAGCCCCGGGACAGGGGGAGAGACCCAGTACTTC
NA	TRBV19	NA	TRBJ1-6	CASTTGVAGSPLHF	TGTGCCAGTACTACCGGGGTAGCGGGCTCACCCCTCCACTTT
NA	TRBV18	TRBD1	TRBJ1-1	CASYTNRGGDTEAFF	TGTGCCAGCTACACAAACAGGGGAGGAGACACTGAAGCTTTCTTT
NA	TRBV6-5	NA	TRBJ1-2	CASSYPRGDGYTF	TGTGCCAGCAGTTACCCCAGAGGGGATGGCTACACCTTC
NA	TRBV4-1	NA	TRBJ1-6	CASSQVAPTYSPLHF	TGCGCCAGCAGCCAAGTCGCCCCAACCTATTCACCCCTCCACTTT
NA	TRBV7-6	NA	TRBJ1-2	CASSPRMDGYYGYTF	TGTGCCAGCAGCCCCAGGATGGACGGATACTATGGCTACACCTTC
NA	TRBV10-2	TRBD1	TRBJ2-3	CASSPGTGGEYATDTQYF	TGCGCCAGCAGCCCTGGGACAGGGGGTGAATATGCCACAGATACGCAGTATTTT
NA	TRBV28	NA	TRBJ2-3	CASSLGGAVTDTQYF	TGTGCCAGCAGCTTAGGGGGGGCTGTCACAGATACGCAGTATTTT
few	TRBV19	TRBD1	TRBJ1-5	CASNAWDRGRDQPQHF	TGTGCCAGTAACGCCTGGGACAGGGGGCGCGATCAGCCCCAGCATTTT
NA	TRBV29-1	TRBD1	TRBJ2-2	CSANSGTDTGELFF	TGCAGTGCAAACTCCGGGACAGACACCGGGGAGCTGTTTTTT